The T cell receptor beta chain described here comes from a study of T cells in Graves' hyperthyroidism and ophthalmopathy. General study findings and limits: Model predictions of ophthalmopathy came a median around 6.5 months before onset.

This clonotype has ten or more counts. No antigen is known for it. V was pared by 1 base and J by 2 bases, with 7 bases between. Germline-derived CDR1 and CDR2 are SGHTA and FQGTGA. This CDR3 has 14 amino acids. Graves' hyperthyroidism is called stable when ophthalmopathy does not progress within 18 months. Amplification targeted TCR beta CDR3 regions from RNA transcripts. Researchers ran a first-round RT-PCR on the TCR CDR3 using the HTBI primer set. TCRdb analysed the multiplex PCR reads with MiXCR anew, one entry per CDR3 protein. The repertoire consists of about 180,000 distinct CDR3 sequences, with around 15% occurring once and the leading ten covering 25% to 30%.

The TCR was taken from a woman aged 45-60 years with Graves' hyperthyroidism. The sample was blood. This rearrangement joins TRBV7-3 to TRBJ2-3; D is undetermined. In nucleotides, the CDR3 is TGTGCCAGCAGCTTAAGTCCAGACACAGATACGCAGTATTTT. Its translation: CASSLSPDTDTQYF.